This T cell receptor (beta chain) was observed in a study of shared clonotypes between healthy human individuals. Findings and limits, study-wide: Across subsets, estimated richness was generally greater for naive than for memory populations. What rarefaction showed was incomplete sorted-subset sequencing despite large depth.

Germline V gene lookup returns CDR1 SGHTA and CDR2 FQGNSA. V lost 3 bases to trimming and J lost 0 bases, with 12 bases between them. The CDR3 length is 15 residues. This clone was counted once. The antigen remains undetermined. Sorted-subset replicate PCRs used roughly 210 ng of genomic DNA. This amount corresponded to some 30,000 T cell genomes. The repertoire was sequenced with immunoSEQ multiplex PCR; TCRdb's copy has only in-frame clones and lacks some. This repertoire shows over a million clones, about 75% found once; its top ten account for approximately 1.5%. This clonotype was obtained from a man aged 18 to 30 in good health. Source material: memory CD4+ T cells sorted from blood. Sample subset: CD45RA-negative fraction. This chain uses TRBV7-2 with TRBJ2-7, with a tentative D call TRBD2 (5 bases). The CDR3 sequence: CASSFRGGSSYEQYF. The CDR3 nucleotides are TGTGCCAGCAGCTTCCGGGGTGGGAGCTCCTACGAGCAGTACTTC.